This T cell receptor (beta chain) was observed in a study of blood T cell repertoires in COVID-19. The germline V gene has CDR1 MNHNY and CDR2 SVGAGI (reference sequence). V lost 5 bases to trimming and J lost 1 base; unmatched junction nucleotides: 9. The CDR3 totals 17 residues. Under the authors' procedure: Estimation of nucleated cell counts was performed using reference gene primer amplification. Repertoires were generated with immunoSEQ multiplex PCR, while TCRdb's copy carries only in-frame clones and drops some. V and J calls and clone size follow that table, whereas D and trimming were derived from the DNA. The sample includes some 320,000 clones, approximately 89% of them seen just once.

The chain links TRBV6-6 to TRBJ2-2; 8 positions match TRBD1. The clonotype comes from a woman aged 25 to 39 who had recovered from COVID-19. The sequenced sample consisted of peripheral blood. The CDR3 protein is CASSPEAGTGNTGELFF. Here the CDR3 DNA reads TGTGCCAGCAGTCCAGAGGCCGGGACAGGGAACACCGGGGAGCTGTTTTTT.